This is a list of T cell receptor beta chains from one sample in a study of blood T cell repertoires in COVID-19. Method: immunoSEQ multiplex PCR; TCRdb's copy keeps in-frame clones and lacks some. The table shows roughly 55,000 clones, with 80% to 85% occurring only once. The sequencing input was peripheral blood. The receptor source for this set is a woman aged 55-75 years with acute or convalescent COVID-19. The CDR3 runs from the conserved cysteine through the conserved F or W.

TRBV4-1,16,CASSHPTSGGLNEQFF
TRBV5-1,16,CASSRQTSALSETQYF
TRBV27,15,CASSSRQGENSPLHF
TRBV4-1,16,CASSALSRGSTDTQYF
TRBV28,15,CASNLPQGSGTEAFF
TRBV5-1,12,CASSLEGIPPSF
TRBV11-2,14,CASSLGGYGTEAFF
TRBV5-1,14,CASSLGTDGNTIYF
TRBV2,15,CASSTGRRGQETQYF
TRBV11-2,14,CASSRDRANEKLFF
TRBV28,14,CASSPTSGPYEQYF
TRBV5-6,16,CASSSYNAGSLQEAFF
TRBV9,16,CASSVARRDSYNEQFF
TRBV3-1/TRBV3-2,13,CASSPGLSLPLHF
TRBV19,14,CASSRSSGGEKLFF
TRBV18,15,CASSLKANSNSPLHF
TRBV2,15,CASSESAGVKQPQHF
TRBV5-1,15,CASSPEAGLTYEQYF
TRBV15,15,CATSRPRGSDYGYTF
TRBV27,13,CASRLMENTEAFF
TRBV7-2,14,CASSLDVLSYEQYF
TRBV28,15,CASSNRGGLNSPLHF
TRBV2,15,CASSEYGTPGNTIYF
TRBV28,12,CASSLRVRPLHF
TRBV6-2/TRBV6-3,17,CASSPRTGKSNTGELFF
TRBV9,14,CASSASDGRGTQYF
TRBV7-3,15,CASSLLAGGRETQYF
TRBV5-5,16,CASSLGQVGSGNTIYF
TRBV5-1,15,CASSSRGPGGDTQYF
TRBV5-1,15,CASSLTTTGSGEQFF
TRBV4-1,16,CASSQPDRDPGNTIYF
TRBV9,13,CASSVDSNYGYTF
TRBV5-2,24,CASNRTSPVPGGRFSYPYNSPLHF
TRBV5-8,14,CASSSHRGADTQYF
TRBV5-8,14,CASSVLGVQIEAFF
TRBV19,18,CASSIESSGGVGTDTQYF
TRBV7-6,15,CASSRSSGETGELFF
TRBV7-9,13,CASSIDGALEAFF
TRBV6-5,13,CASSREWYSPLHF
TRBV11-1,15,CASTPGTGVYNEQFF
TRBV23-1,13,CASSPFDSYEQYF
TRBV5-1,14,CASSPGGLGNTIYF
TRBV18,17,CASSPPGRGGSGNTIYF
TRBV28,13,CASRGATAYEQYF
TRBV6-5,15,CASSYWTGPNQPQHF
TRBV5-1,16,CASRTGEARPPNEQFF
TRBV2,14,CASRTGQVSYEQYF
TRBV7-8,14,CASTASGLQETQYF
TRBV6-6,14,CASTAGLNTGELFF
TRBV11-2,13,CASSIYRAYGYTF
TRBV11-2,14,CATRQGARNTEAFF
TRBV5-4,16,CASSLGGQSLSYGYTF
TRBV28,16,CASTKYTGTGGNTIYF
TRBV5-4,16,CASSLSRQGRTDTQYF
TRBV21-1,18,CASSKKTAFLTGGTEAFF